This passage covers 6 T cell receptor beta chains from one sample sequenced in a study of neurological immune-mediated disorders. MiXCR was run by TCRdb on the 5' RACE reads, yielding one entry per CDR3 protein. Of around 21,000 distinct CDR3 sequences detected, 6% to 8.5% appear once; the ten largest clones hold about a sixth. Sequenced: CD8+ T cells from blood. All receptors derive from a woman under 40 with HTLV-1-associated myelopathy (HAM/TSP).

This clonotype has at least ten counts. This chain uses TRBV5-1 with TRBJ1-1; no firm D call. The germline V gene has CDR1 SGHRS and CDR2 YFSETQ. The CDR3 runs to 13 residues. The V gene lost 1 base and the J gene lost 0 bases, with 4 bases spanning the gap. The CDR3 is CASSLIVNTEAFF. DNA of the CDR3: TGCGCCAGCAGCTTGATTGTGAACACTGAAGCTTTCTTT.

In its sample, this clonotype was seen many times. The chain employs TRBV20-1 and TRBJ1-2; possible D gene TRBD1, 5 bases. V lost 3 bases to trimming and J lost 1 base, with 12 bases between them. The germline CDR1 and CDR2 sequences are DFQATT and SNEGSKA (reference sequence). There are 14 residues in the CDR3. The CDR3 is CSARNNRINYGYTF. CDR3 sequence (DNA): TGCAGTGCTAGGAATAACAGGATTAACTATGGCTACACCTTC.

This rearrangement joins TRBV20-1 to TRBJ1-1; D might be TRBD1 (6 bases). Trimming left V 5 bases short and J 1 base short, with 11 bases between. This CDR3 comprises 13 residues. Germline-derived CDR1 and CDR2 are DFQATT and SNEGSKA (reference sequence). The CDR3 loop is CSAGRDTNTEAFF. The CDR3 nucleotides read TGCAGTGCTGGGAGGGACACGAACACTGAAGCTTTCTTT.

This clonotype was recorded at least ten times. This chain connects TRBV27 to TRBJ2-7; 9 bases map to TRBD1. The CDR3 loop spans 18 amino acids. CDR1 MNHEY and CDR2 SMNVEV come from the germline V gene (reference sequence). Trimming at V came to 3 bases and at J to 2 bases, leaving 14 bases not matched to a gene. The chain's CDR3 is CASSFQDYTGTGTYEQYF. The CDR3 DNA reads as TGTGCCAGCAGTTTTCAAGACTACACCGGGACAGGGACCTACGAGCAGTACTTC.

This clonotype showed up many times. The chain is built from TRBV7-8 and TRBJ1-6; D is unclear. V was clipped by 11 bases and J by 7 bases, with 15 bases between them. The CDR3 has 13 amino acids. Germline V gene sequence: CDR1 SGHVS, CDR2 FQNEAQ. CDR3 sequence reads: CAGKPGKNSPLHF. Written as DNA, the CDR3 is TGTGCCGGAAAACCGGGCAAAAATTCACCCCTCCACTTT.

This clonotype was recorded at least ten times. The rearrangement links TRBV3-1 to TRBJ1-5, with 7 bases fitting TRBD1. CDR1 is LGHDT, CDR2 YNNKEL, per germline (reference sequence). The CDR3 consists of 15 residues. Trimming at V came to 4 bases and at J to 5 bases, leaving 8 bases not matched to a gene. The CDR3 reads CASSPDRSSHQPQHF. The DNA for the CDR3 is TGTGCCAGCAGCCCGGACAGGTCCTCACATCAGCCCCAGCATTTT. Variable domain in full (rest from reference TRBV3-1 and TRBJ1-5): DTAVSQTPKYLVTQMGNDKSIKCEQNLGHDTMYWYKQDSKKFLKIMFSYNNKELIINETVPNRFSPKSPDKAHLNLHINSLELGDSAVYFCASSPDRSSHQPQHFGDGTRLSIL.